Below, one TCR beta chain is given with its context. This sample is part of a study of blood T cell repertoires in COVID-19. Sequencing was performed with immunoSEQ multiplex PCR; in TCRdb, only in-frame clones are kept and a portion is missing. This table has 200,000 to 250,000 clones, 90% appearing once. Trimming took off 10 bases at V and 1 base at J, with 26 bases between the two ends. This CDR3 has 17 residues. Germline V CDR1 and CDR2: LNHDA, SQIVND (reference sequence). This chain connects TRBV19 to TRBJ2-7; tentatively, D is TRBD1 (6 bases). The sequenced sample consisted of PBMCs or T cells enriched from blood (not recorded which). The source of this sequence is a man under 40 who had been exposed to COVID-19. The CDR3 bases are TGTGCCACCCACCCGGGGACAACGACACCACCTTCCTACGAGCAGTACTTC. Translated, it gives CATHPGTTTPPSYEQYF.